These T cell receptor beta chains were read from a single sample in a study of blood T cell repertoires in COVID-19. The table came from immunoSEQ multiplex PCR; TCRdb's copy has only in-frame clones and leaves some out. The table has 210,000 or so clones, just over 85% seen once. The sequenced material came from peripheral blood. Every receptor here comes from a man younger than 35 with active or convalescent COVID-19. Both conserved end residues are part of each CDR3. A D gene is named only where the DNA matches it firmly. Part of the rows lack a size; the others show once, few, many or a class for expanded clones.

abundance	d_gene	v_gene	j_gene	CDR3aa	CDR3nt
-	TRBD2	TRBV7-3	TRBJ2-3	CASSSLTGGPHTQYF	TGTGCCAGCAGCTCCCTGACGGGAGGGCCACATACGCAGTATTTT
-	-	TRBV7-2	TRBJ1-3	CASSLFSQVVLGNTIYF	TGTGCCAGCAGCTTATTTTCCCAGGTTGTTTTGGGAAACACCATATATTTT
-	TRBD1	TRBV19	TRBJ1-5	CASKQGSSNQPQHF	TGTGCCAGTAAACAGGGGTCTTCGAATCAGCCCCAGCATTTT
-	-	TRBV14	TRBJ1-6	CASSQESRSSPLHF	TGTGCCAGCAGCCAAGAATCTAGGAGCTCACCCCTCCACTTT
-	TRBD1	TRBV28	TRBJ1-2	CASSLPGQGYYGYTF	TGTGCCAGCAGTTTACCGGGACAGGGGTATTATGGCTACACCTTC
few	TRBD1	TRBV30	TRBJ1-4	CAWRRAGGAEKLFF	TGTGCCTGGAGGCGAGCAGGGGGCGCAGAAAAACTGTTTTTT
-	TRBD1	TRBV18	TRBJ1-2	CASSWDSNYGYTF	TGTGCCAGCTCATGGGACAGCAACTATGGCTACACCTTC
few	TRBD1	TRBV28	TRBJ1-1	CASSPGTEPLMNTEAFF	TGTGCCAGCAGTCCCGGGACAGAGCCTCTCATGAACACTGAAGCTTTCTTT
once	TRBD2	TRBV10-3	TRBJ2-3	CAISDLAGGPSGTDTQYF	TGTGCCATCAGTGATCTAGCGGGAGGGCCATCTGGCACAGATACGCAGTATTTT
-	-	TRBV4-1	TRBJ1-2	CASSQDGSGAYYGYTF	TGCGCCAGCAGCCAAGATGGGTCAGGGGCATACTATGGCTACACCTTC
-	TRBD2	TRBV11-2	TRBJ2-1	CASSSAASGILNEQFF	TGTGCCAGCAGCTCGGCGGCTAGCGGGATACTCAATGAGCAGTTCTTC
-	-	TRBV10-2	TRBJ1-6	CASRSPGQSLHF	TGCGCCAGCAGATCCCCGGGACAATCCCTCCACTTT
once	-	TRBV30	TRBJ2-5	CAWDSRETQYF	TGTGCCTGGGACAGTAGAGAGACCCAGTACTTC
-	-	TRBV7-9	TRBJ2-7	CASSLNGYEQYF	TGTGCCAGCAGCTTAAACGGCTACGAGCAGTACTTC
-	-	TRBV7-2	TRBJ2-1	CASSLGAVEQFF	TGTGCCAGCAGCTTAGGGGCAGTTGAGCAGTTCTTC
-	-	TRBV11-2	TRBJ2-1	CASSLGARTYNEQFF	TGTGCCAGCAGCTTGGGGGCCCGAACCTACAATGAGCAGTTCTTC
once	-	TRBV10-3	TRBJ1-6	CANPQGKGESPLHF	TGTGCCAACCCACAGGGCAAGGGAGAATCACCCCTCCACTTT
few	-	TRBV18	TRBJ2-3	CASSPTSTDTQYF	TGTGCCAGCTCACCGACTAGCACAGATACGCAGTATTTT
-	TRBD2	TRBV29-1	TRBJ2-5	CSVAGGQETQYF	TGCAGCGTTGCGGGAGGTCAAGAGACCCAGTACTTC
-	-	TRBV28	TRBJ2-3	CASSFSRGQDTQYF	TGTGCCAGCAGTTTTAGTAGGGGTCAGGATACGCAGTATTTT
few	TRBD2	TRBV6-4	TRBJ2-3	CASSDSREGSTDTQYF	TGTGCCAGCAGTGACTCGAGGGAGGGGTCCACAGATACGCAGTATTTT
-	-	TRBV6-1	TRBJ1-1	CASSEPPGGSTEAFF	TGTGCCAGCAGTGAGCCCCCCGGGGGGAGCACTGAAGCTTTCTTT
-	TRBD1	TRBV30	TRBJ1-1	CAWGRDRTMNTEAFF	TGTGCCTGGGGGCGGGACAGGACAATGAACACTGAAGCTTTCTTT
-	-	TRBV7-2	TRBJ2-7	CASSLVAGASYEQYF	TGTGCCAGCAGCTTAGTTGCGGGTGCTTCCTACGAGCAGTACTTC